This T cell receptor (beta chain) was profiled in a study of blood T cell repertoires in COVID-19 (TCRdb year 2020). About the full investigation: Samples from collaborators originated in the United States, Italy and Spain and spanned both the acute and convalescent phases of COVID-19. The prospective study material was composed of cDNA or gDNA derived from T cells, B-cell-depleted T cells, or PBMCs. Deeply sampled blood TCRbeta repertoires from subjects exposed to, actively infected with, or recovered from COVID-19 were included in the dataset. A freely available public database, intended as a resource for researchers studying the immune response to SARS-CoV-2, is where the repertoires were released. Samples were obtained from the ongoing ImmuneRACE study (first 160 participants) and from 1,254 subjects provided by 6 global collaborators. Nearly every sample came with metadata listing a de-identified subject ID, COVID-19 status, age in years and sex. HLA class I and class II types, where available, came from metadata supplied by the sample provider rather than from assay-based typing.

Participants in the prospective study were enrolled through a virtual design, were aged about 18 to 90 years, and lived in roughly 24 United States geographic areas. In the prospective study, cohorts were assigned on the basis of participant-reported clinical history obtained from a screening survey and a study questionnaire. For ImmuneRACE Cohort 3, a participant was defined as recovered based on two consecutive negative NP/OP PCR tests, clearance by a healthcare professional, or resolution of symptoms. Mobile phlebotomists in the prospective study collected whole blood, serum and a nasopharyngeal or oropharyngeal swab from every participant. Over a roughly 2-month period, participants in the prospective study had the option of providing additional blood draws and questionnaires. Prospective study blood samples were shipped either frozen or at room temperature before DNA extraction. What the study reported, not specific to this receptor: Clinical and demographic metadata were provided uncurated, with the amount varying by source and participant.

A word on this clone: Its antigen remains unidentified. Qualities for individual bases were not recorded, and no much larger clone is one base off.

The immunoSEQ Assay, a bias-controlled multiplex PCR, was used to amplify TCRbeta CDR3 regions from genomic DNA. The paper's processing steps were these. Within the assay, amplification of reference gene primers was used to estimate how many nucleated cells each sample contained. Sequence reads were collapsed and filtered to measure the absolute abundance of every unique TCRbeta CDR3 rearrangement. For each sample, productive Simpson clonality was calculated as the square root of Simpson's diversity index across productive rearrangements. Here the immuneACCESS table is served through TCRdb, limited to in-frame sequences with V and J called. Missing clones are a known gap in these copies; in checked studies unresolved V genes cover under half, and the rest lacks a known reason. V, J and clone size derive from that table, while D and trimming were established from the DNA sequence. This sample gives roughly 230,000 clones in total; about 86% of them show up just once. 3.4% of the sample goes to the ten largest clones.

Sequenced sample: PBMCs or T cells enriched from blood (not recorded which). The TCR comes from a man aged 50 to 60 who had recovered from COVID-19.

In nucleotide form, the sequence is TGTGCCAGCAGCTCTACTAGCGGGAGGGCCCCGCCGTATTTT. The encoded protein is CASSSTSGRAPPYF. The sequence links TRBV11-2 to TRBJ2-3, with 13 bases aligning to TRBD2. Inclusive of the bounding cysteine and phenylalanine, the CDR3 is 14 residues long. Only the CDR3 region is kept as DNA, spanning 42 bases read in frame from base 1. Trimming takes 4 bases off V and 14 bases off J; junction bases not matched to a gene: 9. Per the germline V gene, SGHAT is the CDR1 and FQNNGV is the CDR2.